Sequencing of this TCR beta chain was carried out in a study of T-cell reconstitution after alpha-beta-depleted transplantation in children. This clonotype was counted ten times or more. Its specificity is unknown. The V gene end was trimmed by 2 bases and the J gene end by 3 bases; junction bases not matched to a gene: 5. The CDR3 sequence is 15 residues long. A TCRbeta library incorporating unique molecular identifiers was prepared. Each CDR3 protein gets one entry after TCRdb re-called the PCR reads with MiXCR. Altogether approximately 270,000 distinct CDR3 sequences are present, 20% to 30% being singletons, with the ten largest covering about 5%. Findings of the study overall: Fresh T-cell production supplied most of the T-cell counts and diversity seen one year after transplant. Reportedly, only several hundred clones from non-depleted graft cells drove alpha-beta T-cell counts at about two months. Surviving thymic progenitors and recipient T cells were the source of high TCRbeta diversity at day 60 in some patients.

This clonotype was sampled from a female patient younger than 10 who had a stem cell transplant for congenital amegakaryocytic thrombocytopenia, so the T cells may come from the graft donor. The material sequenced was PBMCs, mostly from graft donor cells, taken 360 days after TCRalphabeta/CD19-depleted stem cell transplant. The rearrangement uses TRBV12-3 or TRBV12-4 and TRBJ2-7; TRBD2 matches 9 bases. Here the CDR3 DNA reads TGTGCCAGCAGTTTATTGGTAGCGGGGGACTACGAGCAGTACTTC. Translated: CASSLLVAGDYEQYF.